These 15 T cell receptor beta chains originate from one sample sequenced in a study of human T cells and chemical hapten exposure. TCRdb reanalysed the RACE reads using MiXCR and keeps one entry per CDR3 protein. The sample consists of 79,000 or so distinct CDR3 sequences, about 31% of them appearing once. Time point specified: patch test 1, 2 weeks after DPC sensitization. Treatment described: therapeutic diphenylcyclopropenone sensitization with weekly scalp DPC. The sample in question was whole blood, obtained in connection with sensitization to the hapten diphenylcyclopropenone (DPC). These receptor sequences come from a man aged 35 to 55 with alopecia areata. Some clones in this sample may be carry-over from other donors' samples.

This clonotype was recorded a few times. The rearrangement uses TRBV20-1 and TRBJ1-5; 7 nucleotides line up with TRBD1. This CDR3 comprises 15 residues. Germline lookup yields CDR1 DFQATT and CDR2 SNEGSKA (reference sequence). With 0 bases clipped from V and 3 bases from J, the junction kept 5 bases outside the gene matches. CDR3 sequence (DNA): TGCAGTGCTAGAGACCCGGGACAGCCCAATCAGCCCCAGCATTTT. Protein sequence: CSARDPGQPNQPQHF.

Concerning this clonotype: A junction end diverges from the germline sequence, so it may reflect a read error. This sequence joins TRBV4-1 and TRBJ2-1; TRBD2 matches at 11 bases. The CDR3 covers 13 residues. CDR1 and CDR2 (germline): MGHRA, YSYEKL. The CDR3 region has the DNA TGCGCCAGCAGTTCGACTAGCGGGACTTCTCCATCCTTC. Translating gives CASSSTSGTSPSF.

The V call is TRBV3-1, the J call TRBJ1-5, with a possible D match to TRBD1 (5 bases). The CDR3 length is 14 residues. Germline V lookup: CDR1 LGHDT, CDR2 YNNKEL (reference sequence). Trimming stripped 0 bases from V and 9 bases from J, with 12 bases between. In nucleotides, the CDR3 is TGTGCCAGCAGCCAAGATTTGACAGCCAGGCCCCAGCATTTT. Protein sequence: CASSQDLTARPQHF.

This sequence joins TRBV6-1 and TRBJ2-4; D not resolved. V lost 4 bases, J lost 0 bases, and 7 bases lay in between. Germline V gene data show CDR1 as MNHNS and CDR2 as SASEGT. The CDR3 length is 14 residues. CDR3 DNA sequence: TGTGCCAGCAGTGTGATACTAGCCAAAAACATTCAGTACTTC. Amino acids: CASSVILAKNIQYF.

The chain employs TRBV7-9 and TRBJ1-5; 7 bases are a match to TRBD1. Germline trimming cut 5 bases from V and 6 bases from J; bases unmatched to any gene: 7. The CDR3 runs to 14 residues. Per germline, CDR1 SEHNR and CDR2 FQNEAQ (reference sequence). The CDR3 reads CASSLQGLGQPQHF. CDR3 sequence (DNA): TGTGCCAGCAGCCTACAGGGGCTCGGTCAGCCCCAGCATTTT.

The sample holds a few counts of this clonotype. The chain carries TRBV5-1 and TRBJ2-5; 9 bases line up with TRBD2. CDR1 and CDR2 (germline): SGHRS, YFSETQ. This CDR3 is 15 amino acids long. With 2 bases clipped from V and 1 base from J, the junction kept 3 bases outside the gene matches. Here the CDR3 reads CASSFSGSPQETQYF. CDR3 nucleotide sequence: TGCGCCAGCAGCTTTAGCGGGAGTCCCCAAGAGACCCAGTACTTC.

The rearrangement uses TRBV7-6 and TRBJ2-7; D may be TRBD1 (7 bases). Trimming removed 5 bases at V and 0 bases at J, with 14 bases between. CDR3 size: 15 residues. From germline, CDR1 is SGHVS and CDR2 FNYEAQ. The CDR3 DNA is TGTGCCAGCAGCGGCCGACAGGGACTCTCCTACGAGCAGTACTTC. Protein sequence: CASSGRQGLSYEQYF.

This clonotype was observed a few times. This chain joins TRBV29-1 and TRBJ2-2, with 10 nucleotides matching TRBD2. The length of the CDR3 is 14 residues. Losses at the gene ends were 5 bases for V and 4 bases for J; bases not matched to a gene: 4. Germline CDR1 SQVTM, CDR2 ANQGSEA. The CDR3 DNA reads as TGCAGCGTTAAGCGGGAGGGCCTCACCGGGGAGCTGTTTTTT. It yields the protein CSVKREGLTGELFF.

DNA of the CDR3: TGTGCCAGCAGTCTCCGGGACAGGGGGCTCACTGAAGCTTTCTTT. This gives the protein CASSLRDRGLTEAFF. This chain links TRBV6-1 with TRBJ1-1; 12 nucleotides line up with TRBD1. V gave up 5 bases and J gave up 4 bases; unmatched junction bases: 5. Germline CDR1 reads MNHNS; CDR2 reads SASEGT. The CDR3 is 15 residues long.

This sequence joins TRBV2 and TRBJ2-6, with 12 bases matching TRBD1. The CDR3 loop spans 19 amino acids. The J segment lost 0 bases and the V segment lost 10 bases, leaving 13 bases of the junction unmatched. From germline, CDR1 is SNHLY and CDR2 FYNNEI. The CDR3 bases are TGTGCCACTCTGCCGGGACAGGGGGCGTCCCTCTCTGGGGCCAACGTCCTGACTTTC. Amino acid sequence: CATLPGQGASLSGANVLTF.

This clonotype was seen a few times. The chain uses TRBV7-9 and TRBJ2-1; maybe TRBD1 (6 bases). The CDR3 consists of 15 residues. V lost 5 bases and J lost 7, with 18 bases in between. CDR1 is SEHNR, CDR2 FQNEAQ, per germline (reference sequence). The CDR3 region has the DNA TGTGCCAGCAGCCCCCCAGGGGCCCGGACGAATGAGCAGTTCTTC. Its protein is CASSPPGARTNEQFF.

This sequence joins TRBV6-2 or TRBV6-3 and TRBJ2-7; D assignment may be TRBD1 or TRBD2 (5 bases each). The V end lost 5 bases, the J end lost 2 bases, and 13 bases lay between the germline ends. The length of the CDR3 is 14 residues. CDR1 is MNHEY and CDR2 is SVGEGT in the germline V gene. Written as DNA, the CDR3 is TGTGCCAGCAGTCAACGGGGACGGGCCTACGAGCAGTACTTC. This encodes CASSQRGRAYEQYF.

This clonotype has a single count. V usage is TRBV3-1 and J usage is TRBJ1-1, with TRBD1 identical over 7 bases. The germline CDR1 and CDR2 sequences are LGHDT and YNNKEL (reference sequence). This CDR3 is built from 15 residues. Trimming took 5 bases from V and 1 from J; bases not matched to a gene: 7. CDR3 loop: CASSYRQGRNTEAFF. CDR3 sequence (DNA): TGTGCCAGCAGCTATCGACAGGGTCGGAACACTGAAGCTTTCTTT.

The chain has TRBV21-1 and TRBJ2-7; the table's TRBD2 call for D was not verified on the DNA. TRBV21-1 is deemed a pseudogene. This CDR3 spans 15 amino acids. The CDR3 region is CASSTPPIRHGEQYF. DNA for the CDR3: TGTGCCAGCAGCACCCCTCCCATTAGACACGGCGAGCAGTACTTC.

Only a few counts were recorded for this clonotype. The chain joins TRBV20-1 to TRBJ2-7, with D unresolved. In germline, CDR1 is DFQATT, CDR2 SNEGSKA (reference sequence). The CDR3 extends over 11 amino acids. V shed 3 bases and J shed 1 base, with 4 bases lying between them. The CDR3 region is CSASQSYEQYF. The CDR3 region has the DNA TGCAGTGCTAGTCAGTCCTACGAGCAGTACTTC.